A single sample is the source of the 6 T cell receptor beta chains below, sequenced in a study of cytomegalovirus exposure and HLA in healthy donors. Primers included in the PCR were 60 Vbeta and 13 Jbeta primers. Some clones are missing from TCRdb's copy, which holds only in-frame ones; the method was immunoSEQ multiplex PCR. Of some 150,000 clones listed, about four fifths are singletons. The sequencing sample was made of PBMCs. The receptors stem from a woman between 50 and 59 years old in good health and CMV-seronegative.

In DNA, the CDR3 is TGTGCCAGCCAACAGAGCTCTGGAAACACCATATATTTT. It translates to CASQQSSGNTIYF. The rearrangement joins TRBV19 to TRBJ1-3, with D hard to call. This CDR3 comprises 13 residues. Trimming took 9 bases from V and 0 from J, leaving 9 bases between them. Germline values: CDR1 LNHDA, CDR2 SQIVND (reference sequence).

The V call is TRBV19, the J call TRBJ2-7, with 9 bases fitting TRBD2. The V gene end was trimmed by 4 bases and the J gene end by 7 bases; junction bases not matched to a gene: 5. CDR3 size: 13 residues. Germline values: CDR1 LNHDA, CDR2 SQIVND (reference sequence). CDR3: CASSSGGAREQYF. In DNA form, the CDR3 reads TGTGCCAGTAGTAGCGGGGGGGCCCGGGAGCAGTACTTC.

The chain employs TRBV4-1 and TRBJ2-1; weak D call: TRBD2 (6 bases). The germline gives CDR1 MGHRA, CDR2 YSYEKL. Trimming shortened V by 1 base and J by 0 bases, and 10 bases separated the two germline ends. This CDR3 is 16 amino acids long. CDR3 nucleotide sequence: TGCGCCAGCAGCCAAGCGCGGGACTCCTCCTACAATGAGCAGTTCTTC. Translated, it gives CASSQARDSSYNEQFF.

A note on this clone: One junction end disagrees with the germline gene, perhaps due to a read error. The rearrangement uses TRBV7-9 and TRBJ1-2; D call uncertain. Per the germline V gene, CDR1 is SEHNR and CDR2 is FQNEAQ (reference sequence). CDR3 size: 14 residues. The CDR3 is CSSSYNRVADGYTF. The CDR3 DNA sequence: TGTTCCAGCAGTTACAACCGGGTCGCAGATGGCTACACCTTC.

This clone showed up just a few times. The chain uses TRBV4-3 and TRBJ2-1; 10 nucleotides match TRBD2. V lost 0 bases and J lost 5; bases outside the gene matches: 1. The CDR3 runs to 15 residues. CDR1 and CDR2 from the germline V gene are LGHNA and YSLEER. The CDR3 region is CASSQELAGHNEQFF. The CDR3 bases are TGCGCCAGCAGCCAAGAACTAGCGGGACACAATGAGCAGTTCTTC.

This clone is a singleton in its sample. The genes are TRBV10-3 and TRBJ2-7, with D possibly TRBD1 on 6 matching bases. Trimming stripped 7 bases from V and 0 bases from J, with 16 bases between. This CDR3 spans 15 amino acids. The V gene's germline CDR1 is ENHRY and CDR2 SYGVKD. Here the CDR3 DNA reads TGTGCCATCAAACCCTCTCAGGGGACCTCCTACGAGCAGTACTTC. Translated: CAIKPSQGTSYEQYF.